The 4 T cell receptor beta chains in this list originate from one sample, sequenced in a study of tumor-infiltrating lymphocytes in primary liver carcinoma. Between about 17 and 34 mg of unsorted bulk tissue served as the source from which RNA and DNA were co-extracted. The researchers produced TCR beta cDNA from 400 to 650 ng total RNA with a constant-region primer. TCR beta libraries came from three nested multiplex PCR rounds using slightly modified ARM-PCR. The two initial PCR rounds, around 11 cycles each, used TRBV1-TRBV30 forward and C-beta reverse primers. Via MiXCR, TCRdb re-called the multiplex PCR reads, giving one row per CDR3 protein. The sample records approximately 120,000 distinct CDR3 sequences, 64% being singletons. The sample consisted of liver tumor tissue from sampling region 3. Subset denoted: tumor region T3, left-lateral pole. These receptors were obtained from a woman aged 60-75 years with primary liver carcinoma and hepatitis B virus infection.

Details on this clonotype: A read error may account for a junction end that differs from germline. V is TRBV11-2 and J is TRBJ2-5; D could derive from TRBD1 or TRBD2 (5 bases each). Per germline, CDR1 SGHAT and CDR2 FQNNGV. This CDR3 has 13 amino acids. The CDR3 loop is CASSLERGEAQYF. The CDR3 bases are TGTGCCAGCAGCTTAGAAAGGGGAGAGGCCCAGTACTTC. The complete variable domain, with remaining parts taken from reference TRBV11-2 and TRBJ2-5, reads EAGVAQSPRYKIIEKRQSVAFWCNPISGHATLYWYQQILGQGPKLLIQFQNNGVVDDSQLPKDRFSAERLKGVDSTLKIQPAKLEDSAVYLCASSLERGEAQYFGPGTRLLVL.

The chain employs TRBV5-1 and TRBJ2-4; D is unclear. V shed 4 bases and J shed 1 base, with 18 bases lying between them. Germline CDR1 is SGHRS and CDR2 is YFSETQ. CDR3 size: 17 residues. CDR3 nucleotide sequence: TGCGCCAGCAGCGTATCAACAAGTGATGCGGCCAAAAACATTCAGTACTTC. Protein: CASSVSTSDAAKNIQYF.

Regarding this clonotype: The junction and the germline gene differ at one end; a read error may be behind it. The V call is TRBV12-3 or TRBV12-4, the J call TRBJ2-5; 7 bases are shared with TRBD1. The CDR3 is 14 residues long. The CDR3 DNA reads TGTGCCTGCAGGCAAGGGACAGAGCAAGAGATCCAGTACTTC. Protein sequence: CACRQGTEQEIQYF.

This chain connects TRBV11-1 to TRBJ2-5, with D maybe TRBD1 (5 bases). The V gene lost 3 bases and the J gene lost 7 bases, with 21 bases spanning the gap. Per the germline V gene, CDR1 is SGHAT and CDR2 is FQDESV (reference sequence). The CDR3 contains 16 residues. CDR3 nucleotides: TGTGCCAGCAGCTTTCTCGACCCTGAACCTCAGGGGACCCAGTACTTC. It yields the protein CASSFLDPEPQGTQYF. The full variable domain, rest sourced from reference TRBV11-1 and TRBJ2-5, is EAEVAQSPRYKITEKSQAVAFWCDPISGHATLYWYRQILGQGPELLVQFQDESVVDDSQLPKDRFSAERLKGVDSTLKIQPAELGDSAMYLCASSFLDPEPQGTQYFGPGTRLLVL.